The following is a T cell receptor (beta chain) sequence with its context. Its antigen has not been determined. No qualities accompany the bases; no much larger clone lies one base away. V has 4 bases trimmed and J has 11 bases trimmed; junction bases matching no gene number 5. The CDR3, from cysteine to phenylalanine, totals 14 residues. The read is trimmed to its CDR3 DNA, 42 bases read in frame from base 1. For CDR1 and CDR2, the germline V gene lists LGHNA and YNFKEQ. Profiling of TCR beta VDJ combinations and CDR3 sequences used genomic DNA as the template. An Illumina HiSeq 2000 was the platform used for TCR repertoire sequencing. As for how the authors treated the data: TRBV/TRBJ rearrangement plots, CDR3 size and DJ length profiles, and Simpson's diversity index were used to evaluate the repertoires. The most abundant DNA sequence in the deep sequencing data was defined as the immunodominant clone. CDR3 amino acid sequences were checked for sharing across subjects and were also compared against the VDJdb database and published repertoires. The public reads were reanalyzed by TCRdb: fastp trimming at Q25, MiXCR alignment, in-frame beta chains only. Merged by CDR3 protein, the rows form single entries marked with the most common genes and DNA. Here the V and J calls rest on TCRdb's processing, not on the authors' analysis. Counted in this sample were 150,000 to 170,000 distinct CDR3 sequences; less than 60% of them appeared once. Of the sample, approximately 12% is held by the ten largest clones.

The patients picked for sequencing were ones in whom flow cytometry had shown an expansion of CD8+CD57+ cells. Every patient had a diagnosis of severe acquired aplastic anemia based on International Study of Aplastic Anemia and Agranulocytosis and Camitta criteria. Patients had received no therapy at the time of blood sampling. TCR repertoires of sorted CD4+ and CD8+ blood T cells from severe aplastic anemia patients and healthy subjects were deep-sequenced in the study. Patients were enrolled under clinicaltrials.gov protocols 00001620, 01623167, 00001397, 00071045, 00081523 and 00961064 in the USA. Ficoll-Paque density gradient centrifugation was used to isolate peripheral blood mononuclear cells. Before DNA extraction, CD4+ and CD8+ T cells were sorted by FACS or by magnetic beads. This record comes from a study of CD8+CD57+ T cells in acquired aplastic anemia (dated by TCRdb to between 2018 and 2020). About the study as a whole: A mean of about 3.2 ug of DNA, ranging from about 0.19 to 27.4 ug, was extracted from sorted CD4+ and CD8+ cells. CD8+CD57+ expansion was defined as a frequency above the mean frequency observed in healthy subjects. General conclusions and limits of the study: About 29 CD8+ CDR3 sequences were found to be shared between patients and controls, but these sequences appeared to be highly expressed in patients and within the immunodominant clones of the patients. Between patients and healthy controls, no significant difference in CD8+ Simpson's diversity was found (P=0.060).

This receptor chain uses TRBV4-2 and TRBJ2-5, with 15 middle bases fitting TRBD2. Sequencing was carried out using sorted CD4+, CD8+, or CD8+CD57+ T cells (not recorded which) from PBMCs. This TCR was sampled from a human donor with aplastic anemia. The CDR3 amino acid sequence is: CASSPGLAGGLQYF. The sequenced DNA is TGTGCCAGCAGCCCGGGACTAGCGGGGGGCCTACAGTACTTC.